These 29 T cell receptor beta chains were sequenced from one sample in a study of blood T cells in healthy people across ages. Alongside a J-beta primer mix, a sample-barcoded 5' primer served in a second PCR lasting about 7 to 11 cycles. TCRdb called the 5' RACE reads again in MiXCR, with one record for every CDR3 protein. The repertoire holds 540,000 or so distinct CDR3 sequences, roughly 29% seen once, with around 18% in the top ten. Sequenced material: blood. Receptor source: a woman aged 65 to 85 in good health.

A few counts support this clonotype. The chain has TRBV20-1 and TRBJ2-5; TRBD2 matches 11 bases. V trimming: 0 bases; J trimming: 2 bases; junction bases outside the gene matches: 2. The germline V gene has CDR1 DFQATT and CDR2 SNEGSKA (reference sequence). The CDR3 length is 15 residues. The CDR3, as DNA: TGCAGTGCTAGAGACCCTAGCGGGGGGCAAGAGACCCAGTACTTC. Translating gives CSARDPSGGQETQYF.

The rearrangement links TRBV7-2 to TRBJ2-3; 11 bases map to TRBD2. This CDR3 spans 17 amino acids. Germline CDR1 is SGHTA and CDR2 is FQGNSA. V shed 0 bases and J 8 bases; nucleotides not matched to a gene: 10. CDR3 DNA sequence: TGTGCCAGCAGCTTAGCGTCAGGGACTAGCGGAGGTGGTACGCAGTATTTT. This codes for CASSLASGTSGGGTQYF.

This rearrangement joins TRBV20-1 to TRBJ2-3; tentative D call: TRBD1 (6 bases). CDR3 length: 15 residues. With 2 bases removed from V and 2 bases from J, the gap between germline ends came to 14 bases. Germline-derived CDR1 and CDR2 are DFQATT and SNEGSKA (reference sequence). The CDR3 loop is CSARLPGTLTDTQYF. In DNA, the CDR3 is TGCAGTGCTAGACTACCCGGGACACTCACAGATACGCAGTATTTT.

Remarks on this clonotype: Its ends do not fully match the called genes, so a read error is possible. V and J are TRBV7-8 and TRBJ2-1; either TRBD1 or TRBD2 may fit D (5 bases each). The CDR3 totals 15 residues. Per the germline V gene, CDR1 is SGHVS and CDR2 is FQNEAQ. CDR3 protein: CTSSLSRGLNNEQFF. The CDR3 DNA reads as TGTACCAGCAGCTTATCGAGGGGCCTTAACAATGAGCAGTTCTTC.

The table lists this clonotype with a few counts. This rearrangement joins TRBV20-1 to TRBJ2-5; 11 nucleotides align to TRBD1. TRBJ2-7 explains the end of the DNA better; the J call may be wrong. The length of the CDR3 is 15 residues. Germline loops: CDR1 DFQATT, CDR2 SNEGSKA (reference sequence). CDR3 loop: CSARVAGDRGNEQYF. As DNA, the CDR3 is TGCAGTGCTAGAGTGGCGGGGGACAGGGGGAACGAGCAGTACTTC.

The gene calls are TRBV20-1 and TRBJ1-1, with a weak D call TRBD1 (5 bases). The length of the CDR3 is 14 residues. CDR1 is DFQATT and CDR2 is SNEGSKA in the germline V gene (reference sequence). V lost 3 bases and J 8 bases, leaving 19 bases between the germline ends. The CDR3 here is CSASEVRRGKEAFF. Here the CDR3 DNA reads TGCAGTGCTAGTGAGGTTAGGCGGGGGAAGGAAGCTTTCTTT.

This clonotype has only a few counts. At one boundary the junction diverges from the germline segment, which might be a read error. This chain joins TRBV5-5 and TRBJ1-1; no reliable D call. This CDR3 is 14 amino acids long. Germline values: CDR1 SGHKS, CDR2 YYEKEE (reference sequence). The CDR3: CDSSLAQMNTEAFF. The CDR3 DNA reads as TGTGACAGCAGCTTGGCGCAGATGAACACTGAAGCTTTCTTT.

The rearrangement uses TRBV5-6 and TRBJ1-4; no definite D call. The CDR3 totals 15 residues. V was clipped by 4 bases and J by 7 bases, with 17 bases between them. Germline V gives CDR1 SGHDT, CDR2 YYEEEE. DNA of the CDR3: TGTGCCAGCAGCCCTAGGCCCCTCGGCGGTGAAAAACTGTTTTTT. As protein: CASSPRPLGGEKLFF.

The J gene is TRBJ2-7, the V gene TRBV7-2; D assignment may be TRBD1 or TRBD2 (5 bases each). The germline V gene encodes CDR1 SGHTA and CDR2 FQGNSA. Trimming removed 5 bases from V and 0 bases from J, with 17 bases in between. CDR3 length equals 16 residues. The chain's CDR3 is CASSLTPGRSSYEQYF. DNA for the CDR3: TGTGCCAGCAGCCTAACCCCGGGGCGAAGCTCCTACGAGCAGTACTTC.

This chain uses TRBV6-1 with TRBJ1-2, with D maybe TRBD1 (6 bases). Germline V gene lookup returns CDR1 MNHNS and CDR2 SASEGT. The CDR3 consists of 17 residues. The V end was cut by 6 bases, the J end by 0 bases, with 20 bases between. The CDR3: CASRRKSGAVSNYGYTF. The CDR3 DNA reads TGTGCCAGCAGGCGAAAATCAGGGGCCGTCTCTAACTATGGCTACACCTTC.

The chain links TRBV30 to TRBJ2-5; D remains ambiguous. CDR1 and CDR2 (germline): GTSNPN, SVGIG (reference sequence). The CDR3 consists of 13 residues. Trimming removed 0 bases at V and 0 bases at J, with 5 bases between. CDR3 protein: CAWSVTHQETQYF. The CDR3 DNA sequence: TGTGCCTGGAGTGTCACTCACCAAGAGACCCAGTACTTC. The complete variable domain, with remaining parts taken from reference TRBV30 and TRBJ2-5, reads SQTIHQWPATLVQPVGSPLSLECTVEGTSNPNLYWYRQAAGRGLQLLFYSVGIGQISSEVPQNLSASRPQDRQFILSSKKLLLSDSGFYLCAWSVTHQETQYFGPGTRLLVL.

This rearrangement joins TRBV27 to TRBJ1-6; perhaps TRBD1 as D (5 bases). This CDR3 comprises 14 residues. Germline V gene data show CDR1 as MNHEY and CDR2 as SMNVEV (reference sequence). V lost 6 bases and J lost 9, with 15 bases in between. CDR3 coding DNA: TGTGCCAGCAGCTCAGGGTTCGGGCCTTCACCCCTCCACTTT. Residues: CASSSGFGPSPLHF.

This clonotype has only a few counts. The J gene is TRBJ1-2, the V gene TRBV20-1; D is unclear. The germline V and J ends were trimmed by 0 bases and 4 bases, with 15 bases remaining between them. There are 15 residues in the CDR3. Germline V gives CDR1 DFQATT, CDR2 SNEGSKA (reference sequence). Written as DNA, the CDR3 is TGCAGTGCTAGAGATTTGGCAACTTCTACCTATGGCTACACCTTC. This codes for CSARDLATSTYGYTF.

This clonotype was detected a few times. CDR3: CASSLVGLALDTQYF. CDR3 sequence (DNA): TGTGCCAGCAGCTTAGTTGGACTAGCTTTAGATACGCAGTATTTT. The chain is built from TRBV7-2 and TRBJ2-3; 8 nucleotides match TRBD2. Germline V gene lookup returns CDR1 SGHTA and CDR2 FQGNSA. V trimming: 1 base; J trimming: 5 bases; junction bases outside the gene matches: 5. This CDR3 is built from 15 residues.

The J gene is TRBJ2-1, the V gene TRBV29-1; possibly TRBD2 for D (5 bases). The CDR3 spans 13 residues. With 3 bases removed from V and 6 bases from J, the gap between germline ends came to 12 bases. Germline CDR1 reads SQVTM; CDR2 reads ANQGSEA. The CDR3, as DNA: TGCAGCGTTGATCCCGGGATGGGCAATGAGCAGTTCTTC. This gives the protein CSVDPGMGNEQFF.

Only a few counts were recorded for this clonotype. This chain uses TRBV7-2 with TRBJ1-1; D not certain. This CDR3 is 15 amino acids long. Trimming cost V 3 bases and J 0 bases, with 11 bases left between them. Per germline, CDR1 SGHTA and CDR2 FQGNSA. CDR3 residues: CASSLVSVMNTEAFF. The CDR3 bases are TGTGCCAGCAGCTTGGTGAGCGTGATGAACACTGAAGCTTTCTTT. The entire variable domain, with the rest obtained from reference TRBV7-2 and TRBJ1-1, is as follows: GAGVSQSPSNKVTEKGKDVELRCDPISGHTALYWYRQSLGQGLEFLIYFQGNSAPDKSGLPSDRFSAERTGGSVSTLTIQRTQQEDSAVYLCASSLVSVMNTEAFFGQGTRLTVV.

The chain is built from TRBV6-6 and TRBJ2-7; D gene ambiguous. The CDR3 covers 14 residues. Germline CDR1 and CDR2: MNHNY and SVGAGI (reference sequence). Trimming removed 5 bases at V and 6 bases at J, with 17 bases between. The CDR3 spells CASSAPATASEQYF. CDR3 DNA sequence: TGTGCCAGCAGTGCCCCCGCGACGGCGTCCGAGCAGTACTTC.

This clonotype was seen a single time. A read error may account for a junction end that differs from germline. CDR3 coding DNA: TGTGCCTGCAGCGTAGGAGACAGGGCCAGCTACTATCAGCCCCAGCATTTT. This translates into CACSVGDRASYYQPQHF. The genes are TRBV9 and TRBJ1-5, with 7 positions matching TRBD1. The germline V gene encodes CDR1 SGDLS and CDR2 YYNGEE. The CDR3 has 17 residues.

The chain is built from TRBV20-1 and TRBJ2-1; D may correspond to TRBD1 or TRBD2 (7 bases each). The CDR3 contains 13 residues. Germline CDR1 is DFQATT and CDR2 is SNEGSKA (reference sequence). Trimming stripped 0 bases from V and 14 bases from J, with 17 bases between. The CDR3 here is CSARDSGQGVKFF. The DNA of the CDR3 is TGCAGTGCTAGAGATAGCGGGCAGGGGGTAAAGTTCTTC.

The chain uses TRBV7-2 and TRBJ2-3; no reliable D call. The CDR3 runs to 16 residues. Germline CDR1 is SGHTA and CDR2 is FQGNSA. The V end was cut by 0 bases, the J end by 4 bases, with 14 bases between. The CDR3 protein is CASSLAGLYNPDTQYF. CDR3 nucleotide sequence: TGTGCCAGCAGCTTAGCGGGCCTATATAACCCAGATACGCAGTATTTT.

The chain uses TRBV5-1 and TRBJ2-7, with 8 nucleotides matching TRBD1. CDR1 is SGHRS and CDR2 is YFSETQ in the germline V gene. The CDR3 is 13 residues long. The J segment lost 5 bases and the V segment lost 5 bases, leaving 6 bases of the junction unmatched. The CDR3: CASRGQVADEQYF. The DNA for the CDR3 is TGCGCCAGCAGGGGACAGGTTGCAGACGAGCAGTACTTC.

This clonotype has a handful of counts. DNA of the CDR3: TGTGCCAGCAGTCGACATAGCAACATTCAGTACTTC. It yields the protein CASSRHSNIQYF. This sequence joins TRBV6-2 or TRBV6-3 and TRBJ2-4; no firm D call. The V and J ends lost 5 bases and 7 bases respectively, with 9 bases between them. This CDR3 is built from 12 residues. Germline CDR1 and CDR2: MNHEY and SVGEGT.

This chain joins TRBV20-1 and TRBJ2-3; 8 bases map to TRBD2. There are 14 residues in the CDR3. Per the germline V gene, CDR1 is DFQATT and CDR2 is SNEGSKA (reference sequence). The V and J ends lost 1 base and 7 bases, in that order; junction bases with no gene match: 7. CDR3 amino acids: CSARVGTSRNTQYF. In nucleotides, the CDR3 is TGCAGTGCTAGAGTGGGGACTAGTCGGAATACGCAGTATTTT.

The chain has TRBV28 and TRBJ1-1; D might be TRBD1 (6 bases). The V gene's germline CDR1 is MDHEN and CDR2 SYDVKM. Trimming stripped 6 bases from V and 0 bases from J, with 14 bases between. The CDR3 length is 15 residues. CDR3 in amino acids: CASSEHRDLNTEAFF. The CDR3 DNA reads TGTGCCAGCAGCGAACACAGGGACTTGAACACTGAAGCTTTCTTT.

The V call is TRBV14, the J call TRBJ2-3; either TRBD1 or TRBD2 may supply D (5 bases each). The germline V gene encodes CDR1 SGHDN and CDR2 FVKESK. The CDR3 consists of 15 residues. V gave up 1 base and J gave up 6 bases, with 14 bases separating them. The CDR3 is CASSQAGLRVDTQYF. The CDR3 nucleotides read TGTGCCAGCAGCCAAGCGGGGCTAAGGGTCGATACGCAGTATTTT.

This clonotype was seen more than once but under ten times. CDR3 nucleotides: TGTGCCACCAGCCCTTCCCGTCCCTACGAGCAGTACTTC. Translation gives CATSPSRPYEQYF. The chain couples TRBV6-5 to TRBJ2-7; no clear D gene. Trimming pared 10 bases from V and 2 bases from J, leaving 15 bases between. This CDR3 comprises 13 residues. CDR1 is MNHEY, CDR2 SVGAGI, per germline.

This chain joins TRBV9 and TRBJ1-1, with 7 bases matching TRBD1. The CDR3 loop spans 16 amino acids. The V gene's germline CDR1 is SGDLS and CDR2 YYNGEE. Trimming at V came to 0 bases and at J to 4 bases, leaving 9 bases not matched to a gene. The CDR3, as DNA: TGTGCCAGCAGCGTAGGGCCAGGGGGGTTTTTCACTGAAGCTTTCTTT. The encoded protein is CASSVGPGGFFTEAFF.

This clonotype has a handful of counts. The V call is TRBV5-1, the J call TRBJ2-3, with TRBD2 identical over 11 bases. Per the germline V gene, CDR1 is SGHRS and CDR2 is YFSETQ. The V segment lost 7 bases and the J segment 4 bases; nucleotides outside the gene matches: 8. This CDR3 region has 15 residues. CDR3 sequence: CASGPLAGGADTQYF. CDR3 nucleotide sequence: TGCGCCAGCGGTCCCCTAGCGGGGGGCGCAGATACGCAGTATTTT.

This clonotype occurred a few times. The gene calls are TRBV29-1 and TRBJ2-7; the D is unclear. CDR3 length: 14 amino acids. Germline V lookup: CDR1 SQVTM, CDR2 ANQGSEA. V lost 0 bases and J lost 0, with 9 bases in between. The CDR3 sequence: CSVEDTRISYEQYF. CDR3 DNA: TGCAGCGTTGAAGATACACGGATCTCCTACGAGCAGTACTTC.